These T cell receptor beta chains were read from a single sample in a study of blood T cells in healthy people across ages. TCRdb re-called the 5' RACE reads through MiXCR, storing one row per CDR3 protein. The sample shows a few hundred thousand distinct CDR3 sequences, about 55% of them seen only once. Sequenced input: blood. All receptors come from a man in his sixties in good health. Both conserved end residues are part of each CDR3. D genes are given only for firm matches.

.	TRBJ2-1	TRBV7-2	CASSQINEQFF
.	TRBJ1-6	TRBV20-1	CSAHFLGNSPLHF
.	TRBJ2-3	TRBV9	CAKPSRGGWTDTQYF
.	TRBJ2-1	TRBV6-4	CASSLRVSRGNEQFF
.	TRBJ2-7	TRBV2	CASSEAIGSSYEQYF
.	TRBJ2-3	TRBV10-3	CAITDTDTQYF
.	TRBJ2-6	TRBV7-2	CASRAQGRVLANVLTF
.	TRBJ2-2	TRBV5-1	CASSLVGRAVTGELFF
.	TRBJ2-5	TRBV19	CASTPWGEETQYF
TRBD2	TRBJ2-3	TRBV7-2	CARGAGGRTDTQYF
.	TRBJ2-1	TRBV30	CAWSVDEQFF
TRBD2	TRBJ2-7	TRBV4-3	CASSPGGASGKKRSSYEQYF
TRBD2	TRBJ2-1	TRBV3-1	CASSQVSLARNEQFF
TRBD2	TRBJ2-3	TRBV9	CASSVAGGRLGDTQYF
TRBD1	TRBJ2-3	TRBV7-9	CATEQGAVTDTQYF
TRBD1	TRBJ2-2	TRBV6-6	CASSADRANTGELFF
TRBD2	.	TRBV27	CASSGPSGSNYNEQYF
TRBD2	TRBJ2-4	TRBV20-1	CSASFLAGGTNIQYF
.	TRBJ2-5	TRBV5-1	CASSWYQETQYF
.	TRBJ2-1	TRBV6-2/TRBV6-3	CASSAPGPAVDNNEQFF
.	TRBJ1-2	TRBV28	CASSPPYWFGYTF
.	TRBJ2-3	TRBV20-1	CSAIKHSHSTDTQYF